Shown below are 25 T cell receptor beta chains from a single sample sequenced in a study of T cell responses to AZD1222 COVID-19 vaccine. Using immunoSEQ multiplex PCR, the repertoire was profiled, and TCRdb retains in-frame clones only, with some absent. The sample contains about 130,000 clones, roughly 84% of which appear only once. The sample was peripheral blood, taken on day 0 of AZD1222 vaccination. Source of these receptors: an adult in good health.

CDR3 nucleotides: TGTGCCAGCATAAGGGACAGCTCCTACGAGCAGTACTTC. Its translation: CASIRDSSYEQYF. The rearrangement uses TRBV6-5 and TRBJ2-7; 7 bases line up with TRBD1. The CDR3 loop spans 13 amino acids. The V and J ends lost 7 bases and 0 bases, in that order; junction bases with no gene match: 3. Germline loops: CDR1 MNHEY, CDR2 SVGAGI.

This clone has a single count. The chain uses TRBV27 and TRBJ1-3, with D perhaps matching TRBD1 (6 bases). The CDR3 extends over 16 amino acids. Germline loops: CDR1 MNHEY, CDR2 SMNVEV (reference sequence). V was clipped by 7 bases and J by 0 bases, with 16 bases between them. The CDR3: CASTTLQGPSGNTIYF. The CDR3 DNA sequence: TGTGCCAGCACCACCTTACAGGGTCCCTCTGGAAACACCATATATTTT.

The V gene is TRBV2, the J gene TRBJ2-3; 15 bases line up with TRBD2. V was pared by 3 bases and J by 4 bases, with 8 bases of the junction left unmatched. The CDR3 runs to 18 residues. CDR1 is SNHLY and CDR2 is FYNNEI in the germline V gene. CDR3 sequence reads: CASSDPGLAGGNPDTQYF. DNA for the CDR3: TGTGCCAGCAGTGACCCGGGACTAGCGGGAGGCAATCCAGATACGCAGTATTTT. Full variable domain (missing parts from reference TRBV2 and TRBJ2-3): EPEVTQTPSHQVTQMGQEVILRCVPISNHLYFYWYRQILGQKVEFLVSFYNNEISEKSEIFDDQFSVERPDGSNFTLKIRSTKLEDSAMYFCASSDPGLAGGNPDTQYFGPGTRLTVL.

Written as DNA, the CDR3 is TGTGCCAGCAGTGAAGTCAGGAAAGGGGAGCTGCTAATTGAGATATATTTT. Its translation: CASSEVRKGELLIEIYF. The chain links TRBV6-1 to TRBJ1-3; D is possibly TRBD1 (5 bases). Germline V gene lookup returns CDR1 MNHNS and CDR2 SASEGT. The CDR3 covers 17 residues. Trimming took 1 base from V and 13 from J, leaving 26 bases between them.

The CDR3 reads CASSLYPPGQKTEAFF. The CDR3 nucleotides are TGTGCCAGCAGCTTGTATCCTCCGGGACAGAAAACTGAAGCTTTCTTT. The chain recombines TRBV5-5 with TRBJ1-1, with TRBD1 identical over 7 bases. The CDR3 totals 16 residues. Unmatched junction bases numbered 11, after V lost 1 base and J lost 5 bases. The germline gives CDR1 SGHKS, CDR2 YYEKEE (reference sequence). The full variable domain, with the rest looked up from reference TRBV5-5 and TRBJ1-1, is DAGVTQSPTHLIKTRGQQVTLRCSPISGHKSVSWYQQVLGQGPQFIFQYYEKEERGRGNFPDRFSARQFPNYSSELNVNALLLGDSALYLCASSLYPPGQKTEAFFGQGTRLTVV.

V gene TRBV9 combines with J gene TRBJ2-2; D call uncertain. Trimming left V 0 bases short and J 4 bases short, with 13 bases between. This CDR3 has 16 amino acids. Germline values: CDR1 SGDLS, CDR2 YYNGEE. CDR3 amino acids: CASSVATRPTTGELFF. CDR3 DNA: TGTGCCAGCAGCGTAGCGACGCGGCCGACCACCGGGGAGCTGTTTTTT.

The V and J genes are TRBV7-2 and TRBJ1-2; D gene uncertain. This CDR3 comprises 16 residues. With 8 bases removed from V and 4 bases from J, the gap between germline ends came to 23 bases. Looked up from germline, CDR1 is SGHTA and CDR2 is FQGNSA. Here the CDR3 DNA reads TGTGCCAGCGCCTCTCCTCCAGGTCGAATGGGCTATGGCTACACCTTC. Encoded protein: CASASPPGRMGYGYTF. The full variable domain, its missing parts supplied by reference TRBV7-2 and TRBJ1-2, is GAGVSQSPSNKVTEKGKDVELRCDPISGHTALYWYRQSLGQGLEFLIYFQGNSAPDKSGLPSDRFSAERTGGSVSTLTIQRTQQEDSAVYLCASASPPGRMGYGYTFGSGTRLTVV.

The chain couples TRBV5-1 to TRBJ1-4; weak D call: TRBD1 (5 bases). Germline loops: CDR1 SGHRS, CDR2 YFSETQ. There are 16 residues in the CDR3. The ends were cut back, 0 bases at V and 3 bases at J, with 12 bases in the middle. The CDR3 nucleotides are TGCGCCAGCAGCTTGGACCCGGGGCGGGCTAATGAAAAACTGTTTTTT. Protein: CASSLDPGRANEKLFF.

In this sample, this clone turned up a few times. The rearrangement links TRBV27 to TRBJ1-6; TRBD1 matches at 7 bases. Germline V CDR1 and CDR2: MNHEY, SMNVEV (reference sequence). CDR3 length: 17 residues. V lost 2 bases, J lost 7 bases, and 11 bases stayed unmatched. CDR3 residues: CASSLKFGTVFNSPLHF. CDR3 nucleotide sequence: TGTGCCAGCAGTTTAAAGTTCGGGACAGTCTTCAATTCACCCCTCCACTTT.

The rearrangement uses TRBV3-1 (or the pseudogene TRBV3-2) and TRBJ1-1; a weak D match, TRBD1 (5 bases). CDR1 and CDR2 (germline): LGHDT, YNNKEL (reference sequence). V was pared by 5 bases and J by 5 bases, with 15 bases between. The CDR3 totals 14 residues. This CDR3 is CASSFLLGATEAFF. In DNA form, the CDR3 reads TGTGCCAGCAGCTTCCTTTTAGGGGCAACTGAAGCTTTCTTT.

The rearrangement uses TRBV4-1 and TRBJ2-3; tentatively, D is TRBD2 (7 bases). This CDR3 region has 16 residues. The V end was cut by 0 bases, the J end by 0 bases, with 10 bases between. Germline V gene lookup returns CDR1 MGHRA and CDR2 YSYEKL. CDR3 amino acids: CASSQDSGGSTDTQYF. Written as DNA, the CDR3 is TGCGCCAGCAGCCAAGATTCGGGGGGCAGCACAGATACGCAGTATTTT.

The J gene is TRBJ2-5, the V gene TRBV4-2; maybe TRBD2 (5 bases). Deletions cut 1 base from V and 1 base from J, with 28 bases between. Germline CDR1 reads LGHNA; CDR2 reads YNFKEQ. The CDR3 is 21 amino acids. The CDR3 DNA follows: TGTGCCAGCAGCCAAGGGACTGGACTGTACGCGGTTGGAGGAGTCCAAGAGACCCAGTACTTC. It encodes CASSQGTGLYAVGGVQETQYF.

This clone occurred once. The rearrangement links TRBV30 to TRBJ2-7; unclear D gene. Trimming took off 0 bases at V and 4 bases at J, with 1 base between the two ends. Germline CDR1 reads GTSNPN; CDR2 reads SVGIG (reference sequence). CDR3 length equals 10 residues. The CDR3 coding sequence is TGTGCCTGGAGTGTGTACGAGCAGTACTTC. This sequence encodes CAWSVYEQYF.

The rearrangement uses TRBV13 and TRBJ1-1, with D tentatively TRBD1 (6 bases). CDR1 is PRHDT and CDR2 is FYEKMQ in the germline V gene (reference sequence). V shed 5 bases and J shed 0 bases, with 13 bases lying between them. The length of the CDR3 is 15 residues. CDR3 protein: CASSTRKGVNTEAFF. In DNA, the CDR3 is TGTGCCAGCAGCACGAGGAAGGGGGTGAACACTGAAGCTTTCTTT. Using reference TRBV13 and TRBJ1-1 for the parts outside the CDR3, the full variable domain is AAGVIQSPRHLIKEKRETATLKCYPIPRHDTVYWYQQGPGQDPQFLISFYEKMQSDKGSIPDRFSAQQFSDYHSELNMSSLELGDSALYFCASSTRKGVNTEAFFGQGTRLTVV.

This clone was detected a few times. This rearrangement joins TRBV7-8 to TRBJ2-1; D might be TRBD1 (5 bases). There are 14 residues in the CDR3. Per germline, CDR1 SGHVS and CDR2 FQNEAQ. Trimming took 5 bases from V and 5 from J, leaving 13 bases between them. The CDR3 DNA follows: TGTGCCAGCAGCCCCAGGGTCCTAAACAATGAGCAGTTCTTC. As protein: CASSPRVLNNEQFF.

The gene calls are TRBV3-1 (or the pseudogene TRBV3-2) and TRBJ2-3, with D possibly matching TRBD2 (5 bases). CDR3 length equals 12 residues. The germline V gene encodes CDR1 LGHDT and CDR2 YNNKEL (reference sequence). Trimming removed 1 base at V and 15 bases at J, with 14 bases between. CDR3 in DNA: TGTGCCAGCAGCCAAGCTACGACTAAGTTCTATTTT. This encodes CASSQATTKFYF.

The CDR3 DNA follows: TGTGCCAGCAGTTACTCGCTATACGGACAGACCTACGAGCAGTACTTC. This codes for CASSYSLYGQTYEQYF. The V gene is TRBV6-5, the J gene TRBJ2-7, with a tentative D call TRBD1 (6 bases). Germline V gives CDR1 MNHEY, CDR2 SVGAGI. V was trimmed by 0 bases and J by 2 bases, leaving 14 bases between them. CDR3 length: 16 amino acids.

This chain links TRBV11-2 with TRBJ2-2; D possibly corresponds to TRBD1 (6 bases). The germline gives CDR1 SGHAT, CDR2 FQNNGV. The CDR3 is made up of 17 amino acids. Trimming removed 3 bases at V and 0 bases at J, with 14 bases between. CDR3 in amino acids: CASSLRTELPNTGELFF. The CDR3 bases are TGTGCCAGCAGCTTGAGGACAGAACTACCGAACACCGGGGAGCTGTTTTTT. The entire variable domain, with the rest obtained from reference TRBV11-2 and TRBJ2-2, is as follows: EAGVAQSPRYKIIEKRQSVAFWCNPISGHATLYWYQQILGQGPKLLIQFQNNGVVDDSQLPKDRFSAERLKGVDSTLKIQPAKLEDSAVYLCASSLRTELPNTGELFFGEGSRLTVL.

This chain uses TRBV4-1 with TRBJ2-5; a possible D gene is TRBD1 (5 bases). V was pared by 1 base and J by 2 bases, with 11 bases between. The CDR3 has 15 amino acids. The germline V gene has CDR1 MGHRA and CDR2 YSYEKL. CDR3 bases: TGCGCCAGCAGCCAAGGTGGGGCAGGACAAGAGACCCAGTACTTC. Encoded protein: CASSQGGAGQETQYF.

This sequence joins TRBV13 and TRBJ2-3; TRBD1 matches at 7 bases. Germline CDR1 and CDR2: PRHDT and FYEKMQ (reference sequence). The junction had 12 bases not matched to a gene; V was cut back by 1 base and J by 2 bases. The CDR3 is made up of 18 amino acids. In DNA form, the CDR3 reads TGTGCCAGCAGCTTAGTGGGGACAGTAGGGTCCCCCACAGATACGCAGTATTTT. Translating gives CASSLVGTVGSPTDTQYF. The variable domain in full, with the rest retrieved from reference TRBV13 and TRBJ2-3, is AAGVIQSPRHLIKEKRETATLKCYPIPRHDTVYWYQQGPGQDPQFLISFYEKMQSDKGSIPDRFSAQQFSDYHSELNMSSLELGDSALYFCASSLVGTVGSPTDTQYFGPGTRLTVL.

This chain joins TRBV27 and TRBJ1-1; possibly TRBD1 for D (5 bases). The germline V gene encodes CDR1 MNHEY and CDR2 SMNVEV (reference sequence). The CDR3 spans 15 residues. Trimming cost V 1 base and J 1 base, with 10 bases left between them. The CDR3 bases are TGTGCCAGCAGTTTATATTGGGGCCAGAACACTGAAGCTTTCTTT. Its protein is CASSLYWGQNTEAFF.

This chain's CDR3 is CASSLSPLGDEKLFF. The CDR3 DNA sequence: TGTGCCAGCAGTTTGTCACCCCTCGGTGATGAAAAACTGTTTTTT. This chain links TRBV6-5 with TRBJ1-4; D is unclear. Germline V lookup: CDR1 MNHEY, CDR2 SVGAGI. Trimming cost V 4 bases and J 6 bases, with 15 bases left between them. The CDR3 is made up of 15 amino acids.

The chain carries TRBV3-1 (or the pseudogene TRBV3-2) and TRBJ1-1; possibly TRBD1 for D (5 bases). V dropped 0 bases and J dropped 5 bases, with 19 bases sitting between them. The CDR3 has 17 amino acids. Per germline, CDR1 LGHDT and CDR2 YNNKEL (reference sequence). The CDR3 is CASSQDLPGLKGTEAFF. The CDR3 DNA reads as TGTGCCAGCAGCCAAGATCTGCCAGGACTTAAGGGGACTGAAGCTTTCTTT.

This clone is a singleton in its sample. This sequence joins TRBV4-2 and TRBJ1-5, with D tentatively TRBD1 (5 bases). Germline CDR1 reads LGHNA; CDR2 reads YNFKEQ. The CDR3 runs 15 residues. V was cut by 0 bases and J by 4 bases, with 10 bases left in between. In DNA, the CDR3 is TGTGCCAGCAGCCAAGACGGCGGACAAAATCAGCCCCAGCATTTT. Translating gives CASSQDGGQNQPQHF.

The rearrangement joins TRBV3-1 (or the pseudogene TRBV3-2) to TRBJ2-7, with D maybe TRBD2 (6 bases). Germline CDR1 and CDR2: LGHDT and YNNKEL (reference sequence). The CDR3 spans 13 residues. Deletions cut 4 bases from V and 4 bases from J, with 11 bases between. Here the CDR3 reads CASSPSEGYEQYF. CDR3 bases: TGTGCCAGCAGCCCGTCGGAGGGATACGAGCAGTACTTC.